This T cell receptor beta chain was captured by sequencing in a study of blood T cell repertoires in COVID-19. This CDR3 is built from 15 residues. Trimming took 1 base from V and 10 from J; bases not matched to a gene: 7. Germline CDR1 and CDR2: SEHNR and FQNEAQ (reference sequence). Assay used: immunoSEQ multiplex PCR; TCRdb lists only in-frame clones, some missing. In the table there are nearly 95,000 clones, about 80% of which are singletons. The receptor was derived from a human donor in a cohort sampled during active COVID-19. What was sequenced was peripheral blood. This chain connects TRBV7-9 to TRBJ1-6; TRBD1 matches at 7 bases. The CDR3 DNA reads as TGTGCCAGCAGCTTAGTCGGGACAGCGTTATCACCCCTCCACTTT. Its translation: CASSLVGTALSPLHF.